This is a list of T cell receptor beta chains from one sample in a study of blood T cells in healthy people across ages. TCRdb re-called the 5' RACE reads through MiXCR, storing one row per CDR3 protein. The sample includes about 730,000 distinct CDR3 sequences, around 46% seen only once; the top ten take under 25%. Sequencing was carried out using blood. These receptor sequences come from an older woman in good health. Both conserved end residues are part of each CDR3. D genes are given only for firm matches. Clone size is shown for a subset of rows, as once, few, many or a class of expanded clone.

clone size	V gene	J gene	D gene	CDR3 protein	CDR3 DNA
many	TRBV12-3/TRBV12-4	TRBJ2-7	.	CASTGVSYEQYF	TGTGCCAGCACGGGGGTATCCTACGAGCAGTACTTC
.	TRBV12-3/TRBV12-4	TRBJ2-1	TRBD1	CASSFSPRDRGRGEQFF	TGTGCCAGCAGTTTTTCCCCTCGGGACAGGGGGCGGGGGGAGCAGTTCTTC
many	TRBV29-1	TRBJ2-1	TRBD2	CSVEQSGGGNEQFF	TGCAGCGTTGAACAGTCGGGAGGTGGCAATGAGCAGTTCTTC
once	TRBV28	TRBJ1-5	TRBD1	CASGQGPGSNQPQHF	TGTGCCAGCGGACAGGGTCCGGGTAGCAATCAGCCCCAGCATTTT
.	TRBV5-1	TRBJ2-4	.	CASSPGRTVSYGQYF	TGCGCCAGCAGCCCGGGCCGGACAGTTTCCTACGGGCAGTACTTC
.	TRBV20-1	TRBJ2-3	TRBD2	CSSPTSSGSADTQYF	TGCAGTTCTCCGACTAGCTCAGGTAGCGCAGATACGCAGTATTTT
.	TRBV27	TRBJ2-2	.	CASSLSGGAGGELFF	TGTGCCAGCAGTTTATCAGGGGGGGCCGGAGGGGAGCTGTTTTTT
.	TRBV29-1	TRBJ1-1	TRBD1	CSVRDSGNTEAFF	TGCAGCGTTCGGGACAGTGGGAACACTGAAGCTTTCTTT
once	TRBV5-1	TRBJ2-7	.	CASSPNPKGENYEQYF	TGCGCCAGCAGCCCGAACCCAAAAGGAGAAAACTACGAGCAGTACTTC
.	TRBV29-1	TRBJ2-3	.	CSVTPLGETQYF	TGCAGCGTTACCCCACTGGGAGAGACGCAGTATTTT
.	TRBV3-1	TRBJ2-4	TRBD2	CASSPASGVLQQYF	TGTGCCAGCAGCCCAGCTAGCGGGGTCTTGCAGCAGTACTTC
.	TRBV5-1	TRBJ2-5	.	CASSLEGQGPSVQYF	TGCGCCAGCAGCTTGGAGGGGCAGGGCCCATCGGTCCAGTACTTC
.	TRBV6-5	TRBJ2-1	TRBD2	CASSYRPSGISYNEQFF	TGTGCCAGCAGTTATCGGCCTAGCGGAATTTCCTACAATGAGCAGTTCTTC
.	TRBV20-1	TRBJ2-5	.	CSAREGRETQYF	TGCAGTGCTAGAGAGGGACGAGAGACCCAGTACTTC
.	TRBV7-2	TRBJ2-1	.	CASSPRGPYNEQFF	TGTGCCAGCAGCCCCCGGGGGCCTTACAATGAGCAGTTCTTC
.	TRBV4-2	TRBJ2-3	TRBD2	CASSRHQSGGATDTQYF	TGTGCCAGCAGCCGCCATCAGAGCGGGGGGGCCACAGATACGCAGTATTTT
.	TRBV6-1	TRBJ2-7	TRBD2	CASIPGLASYEQYF	TGTGCCAGCATCCCGGGACTAGCGTCCTACGAGCAGTACTTC
.	TRBV6-2/TRBV6-3	TRBJ2-7	.	CATGLAAYEQYF	TGTGCCACCGGACTTGCCGCCTACGAGCAGTACTTC
few	TRBV7-2	TRBJ1-1	TRBD1	CASSLEGAVTKPEAFF	TGTGCCAGCAGCTTAGAGGGGGCCGTTACGAAACCCGAAGCTTTCTTT
.	TRBV5-1	TRBJ2-7	.	CASSLGGFGYNEQYF	TGCGCCAGCAGCTTGGGGGGATTCGGCTACAATGAGCAGTACTTC
.	TRBV4-3	TRBJ2-3	TRBD2	CASSQDLTSGGLADTQYF	TGCGCCAGCAGCCAAGACCTCACTAGCGGGGGGTTGGCAGATACGCAGTATTTT
once	TRBV9	TRBJ1-2	TRBD1	CASRGGLIYGYTF	TGTGCCAGCAGAGGGGGCCTGATCTATGGCTACACCTTC
.	TRBV29-1	TRBJ1-1	.	CSVGGTGMRTEAFF	TGCAGCGTTGGGGGTACAGGGATGAGGACTGAAGCTTTCTTT
.	TRBV20-1	TRBJ2-5	TRBD2	CSAREGIAGDSETQYF	TGCAGTGCTAGAGAGGGAATAGCGGGAGACAGTGAGACCCAGTACTTC
.	TRBV6-1	TRBJ2-3	.	CASSYASQGTDTQYF	TGTGCCAGCAGTTACGCGTCCCAGGGCACAGATACGCAGTATTTT
.	TRBV20-1	TRBJ2-7	.	CSAPSPVEQYF	TGCAGTGCTCCCTCCCCTGTAGAGCAGTACTTC
few	TRBV20-1	TRBJ2-3	.	CSARDRGQTNTQYF	TGCAGTGCTAGAGATCGGGGGCAGACCAATACGCAGTATTTT
once	TRBV20-1	TRBJ2-7	.	CSASPITYEQYF	TGCAGTGCTAGTCCGATCACTTACGAGCAGTACTTC
.	TRBV21-1	TRBJ2-4	.	CASYEGYF	TGTGCCAGCTACGAAGGGTACTTC
few	TRBV6-5	TRBJ1-6	.	CASSYEDSGSPLHF	TGTGCCAGCAGTTACGAGGACAGTGGATCACCCCTCCACTTT
.	TRBV28	TRBJ2-7	TRBD2	CASSTPTSGDQTPYEQYF	TGTGCCAGCAGTACCCCGACTAGCGGGGACCAGACCCCCTACGAGCAGTACTTC
many	TRBV9	TRBJ2-7	.	CASSEHETYEQYF	TGTGCCAGCAGCGAACACGAAACCTACGAGCAGTACTTC
few	TRBV24-1	TRBJ2-1	TRBD2	CATSDFKREGNEQFF	TGTGCCACCAGTGATTTCAAGCGGGAGGGAAATGAGCAGTTCTTC
many	TRBV27	TRBJ2-1	.	CASSLTGYNEQFF	TGTGCCAGCAGCTTAACGGGGTACAATGAGCAGTTCTTC
many	TRBV7-2	TRBJ2-5	TRBD1	CASKMAWDSQETQYF	TGTGCCAGCAAGATGGCTTGGGACAGTCAAGAGACCCAGTACTTC
.	TRBV27	TRBJ2-2	TRBD2	CASSAGAYTGELFF	TGTGCCAGTTCAGCGGGGGCGTACACCGGGGAGCTGTTTTTT
.	TRBV20-1	TRBJ2-1	.	CSASVWADNEQFF	TGCAGTGCCAGTGTGTGGGCCGACAATGAGCAGTTCTTC
few	TRBV11-2	TRBJ2-4	TRBD2	CASSATSGTIAKNIQYF	TGTGCCAGCAGCGCAACTAGCGGGACCATAGCCAAAAACATTCAGTACTTC
.	TRBV4-2	TRBJ2-7	TRBD2	CASSPVGTRSYEQYF	TGTGCCAGCAGCCCCGTTGGGACTAGGTCGTACGAGCAGTACTTC
.	TRBV9	TRBJ2-6	.	CASSPLVWGSGANVLTF	TGTGCCAGCAGCCCCCTCGTTTGGGGTTCTGGGGCCAACGTCCTGACTTTC
few	TRBV6-6	TRBJ2-7	.	CASTPGHRSYEQYF	TGTGCCAGCACCCCGGGACACCGCTCCTACGAGCAGTACTTC
.	TRBV20-1	TRBJ2-5	.	CSGQVVGETQYF	TGCAGTGGCCAGGTGGTCGGGGAGACCCAGTACTTC
.	TRBV6-6	TRBJ2-7	.	CASSVPGHDEQYF	TGTGCCAGCAGTGTCCCGGGACACGACGAGCAGTACTTC